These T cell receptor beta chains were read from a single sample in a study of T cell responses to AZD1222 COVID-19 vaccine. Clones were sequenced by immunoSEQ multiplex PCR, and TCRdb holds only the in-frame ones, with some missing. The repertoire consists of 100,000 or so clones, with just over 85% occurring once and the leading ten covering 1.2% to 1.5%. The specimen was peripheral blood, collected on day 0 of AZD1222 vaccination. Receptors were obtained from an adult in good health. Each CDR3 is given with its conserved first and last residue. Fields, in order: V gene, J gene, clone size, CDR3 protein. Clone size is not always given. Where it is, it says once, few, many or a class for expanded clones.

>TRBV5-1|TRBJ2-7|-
CASSLQVMGYEQYF
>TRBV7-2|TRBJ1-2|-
CASSARQGTISYGYTF
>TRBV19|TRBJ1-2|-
CASSTTGTLLYGYTF
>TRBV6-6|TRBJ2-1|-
CASSTEIYNEQFF
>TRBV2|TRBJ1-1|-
CASKVARETVTEAFF
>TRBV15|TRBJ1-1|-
CATSRGWDRGMNTEAFF
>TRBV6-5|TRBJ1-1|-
CASSAPQGTEAFF
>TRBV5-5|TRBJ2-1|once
CASSFLSGSRDNEQFF
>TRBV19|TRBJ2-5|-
CASSISDGPPGRETQYF
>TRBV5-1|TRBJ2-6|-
CASNEASGANVLTF
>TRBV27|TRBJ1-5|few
CASSFRQGGNQPQHF
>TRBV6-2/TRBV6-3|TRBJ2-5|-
CASSQGDKETQYF
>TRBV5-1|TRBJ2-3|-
CASSLGRGGTDTQYF
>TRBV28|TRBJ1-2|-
CASMTGGAYGYTF
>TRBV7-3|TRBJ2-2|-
CASSLKWGRDRGVAGELFF
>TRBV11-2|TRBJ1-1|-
CASRNYRGSTEAFF
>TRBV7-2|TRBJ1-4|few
CASSLAGGVSFEKLFF
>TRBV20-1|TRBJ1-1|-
CSAANRAEAFF
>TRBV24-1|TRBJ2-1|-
CATRGLENYNEQFF
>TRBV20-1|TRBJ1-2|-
CSATENYGYTF
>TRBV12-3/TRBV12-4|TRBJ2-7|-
CASSPDSDEQYF
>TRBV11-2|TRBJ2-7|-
CASSPAGLPLRYEQYF